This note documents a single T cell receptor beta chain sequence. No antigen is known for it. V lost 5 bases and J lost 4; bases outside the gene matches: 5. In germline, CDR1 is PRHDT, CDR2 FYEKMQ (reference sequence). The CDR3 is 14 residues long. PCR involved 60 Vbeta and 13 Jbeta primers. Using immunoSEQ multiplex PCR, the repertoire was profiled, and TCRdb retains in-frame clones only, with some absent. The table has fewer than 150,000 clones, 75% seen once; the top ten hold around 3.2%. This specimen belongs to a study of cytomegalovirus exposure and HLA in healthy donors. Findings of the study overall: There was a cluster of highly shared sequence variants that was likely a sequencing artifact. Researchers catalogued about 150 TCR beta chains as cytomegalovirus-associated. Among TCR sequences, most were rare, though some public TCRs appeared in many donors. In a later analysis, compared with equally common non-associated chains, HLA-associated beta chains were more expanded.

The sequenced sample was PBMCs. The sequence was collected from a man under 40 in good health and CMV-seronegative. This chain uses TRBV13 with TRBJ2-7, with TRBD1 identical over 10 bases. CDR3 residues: CASSGRDRGYEQYF. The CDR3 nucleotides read TGTGCCAGCAGCGGCCGGGACAGGGGTTACGAGCAGTACTTC.